This TCR beta chain was identified in a study of regulatory T cells in long-lasting Graves disease. Study outcomes and limitations: Newly diagnosed patients shared about a thousand public clonotypes; persistent patients shared around 2,500.

The authors built TCR beta libraries using iRepertoire HTBI primers and Arm-PCR of CDR3 regions. TCRdb independently ran MiXCR on the multiplex PCR reads; one entry per CDR3 protein. The sample includes about 440,000 distinct CDR3 sequences, about 15% seen only once; the top ten take around a quarter. V lost 3 bases and J 3 bases, leaving 6 bases between the germline ends. The CDR3 runs to 12 residues. Sample time point: newly diagnosed GD, antithyroid drugs for less than 3 months. PBMC-derived RNA was used for the TCR library. Concerning this clonotype itself: The antigen remains unidentified.

This same sample was also part of a study on T cells in Graves' hyperthyroidism and ophthalmopathy. That paper adds: The model forecast ophthalmopathy, anticipating it by a median approximately 6 months before onset.

The chain joins TRBV12-3 or TRBV12-4 to TRBJ2-7; D unresolved. The origin of this receptor is a woman aged 18-29 years with Graves disease. Sample: peripheral blood mononuclear cells (PBMCs), taken at new diagnosis, from a patient treated with antithyroid drugs. The CDR3 is CASSFKGYEQYF. The CDR3 DNA reads TGTGCCAGCAGTTTCAAGGGCTACGAGCAGTACTTC.